These 24 T cell receptor beta chains share one sample of origin, sequenced in a study of blood T cell repertoires in COVID-19. Measured with immunoSEQ multiplex PCR; TCRdb has only the in-frame clones, and not every one. The data contain some 160,000 clones, approximately 90% of them singletons. The sequenced material came from peripheral blood. The receptors were gathered from a man between 18 and 35 years old with COVID-19, enrolled during active disease.

This clone was detected only a few times. The chain recombines TRBV3-1 (or the pseudogene TRBV3-2) with TRBJ2-7; 11 nucleotides match TRBD1. This CDR3 comprises 16 residues. The J segment lost 2 bases and the V segment lost 5 bases, leaving 8 bases of the junction unmatched. CDR1 LGHDT and CDR2 YNNKEL come from the germline V gene (reference sequence). In DNA form, the CDR3 reads TGTGCCAGCAGCTCCTCCGGGACAGGGGGGGCCTACGAGCAGTACTTC. As protein: CASSSSGTGGAYEQYF.

This clone occurred many times. The chain couples TRBV9 to TRBJ2-2, with 10 positions matching TRBD2. V trimming: 4 bases; J trimming: 4 bases; junction bases outside the gene matches: 4. This CDR3 is 15 amino acids long. Germline assignment: CDR1 SGDLS and CDR2 YYNGEE. The CDR3 loop reads CASSTSGRATGELFF. In nucleotides, the CDR3 is TGTGCCAGCAGCACAAGCGGGAGGGCCACCGGGGAGCTGTTTTTT.

CDR3 DNA: TGCAGCGCCCGGGACAGCTATGGCTACACCTTC. It specifies CSARDSYGYTF. The rearrangement joins TRBV29-1 to TRBJ1-2, with 7 bases identical to TRBD1. Germline V CDR1 and CDR2: SQVTM, ANQGSEA. With 7 bases clipped from V and 4 bases from J, the junction kept 3 bases outside the gene matches. CDR3 size: 11 residues.

This chain joins TRBV5-4 and TRBJ2-7; D might be TRBD1 (5 bases). This CDR3 spans 12 amino acids. With 3 bases removed from V and 5 bases from J, the gap between germline ends came to 9 bases. Germline values: CDR1 SGHNT, CDR2 YYREEE (reference sequence). DNA of the CDR3: TGTGCCAGCAGCTCGTGGGGCCACGAGCAGTACTTC. Translating gives CASSSWGHEQYF.

The chain couples TRBV27 to TRBJ2-2; a possible D gene is TRBD1 (5 bases). Trimming pared 5 bases from V and 0 bases from J, leaving 13 bases between. In germline, CDR1 is MNHEY, CDR2 SMNVEV (reference sequence). The CDR3 contains 16 residues. CDR3: CASSPPGYANTGELFF. The CDR3 DNA reads as TGTGCCAGCAGTCCTCCAGGGTACGCGAACACCGGGGAGCTGTTTTTT.

The chain's CDR3 is CAISGSLAGEVDEQFF. The CDR3, as DNA: TGTGCCATCAGTGGGTCACTAGCGGGAGAAGTCGATGAGCAGTTCTTC. The chain combines TRBV10-3 with TRBJ2-1, with 11 bases matching TRBD2. The trim removed 4 bases at V and 8 bases at J, leaving 10 bases unmatched. The germline V gene has CDR1 ENHRY and CDR2 SYGVKD. The CDR3 sequence is 16 residues long.

The CDR3 sequence: CASSAMRLAGGGTGELFF. The CDR3 DNA follows: TGTGCCAGCAGTGCTATGAGACTAGCGGGAGGGGGGACCGGGGAGCTGTTTTTT. The gene calls are TRBV6-1 and TRBJ2-2; TRBD2 matches at 14 bases. The V gene end was trimmed by 4 bases and the J gene end by 5 bases; junction bases not matched to a gene: 9. Germline V CDR1 and CDR2: MNHNS, SASEGT. This CDR3 has 18 amino acids.

This chain links TRBV7-2 with TRBJ2-1; tentative D call: TRBD1 (6 bases). V dropped 5 bases and J dropped 9 bases, with 11 bases sitting between them. Germline V gives CDR1 SGHTA, CDR2 FQGNSA. The CDR3 runs to 12 residues. Written as DNA, the CDR3 is TGTGCCAGCAGCCCTCCAGGGGTTGAGCAGTTCTTC. This codes for CASSPPGVEQFF.

V and J are TRBV28 and TRBJ1-5; 7 bases match TRBD1. Per germline, CDR1 MDHEN and CDR2 SYDVKM. The V segment lost 6 bases and the J segment 2 bases; nucleotides outside the gene matches: 4. The CDR3 has 14 amino acids. The CDR3 protein is CASRLTGGNQPQHF. DNA for the CDR3: TGTGCCAGCAGGCTAACAGGGGGCAATCAGCCCCAGCATTTT.

The chain couples TRBV27 to TRBJ1-5; 10 bases are a match to TRBD1. J was trimmed by 5 bases and V by 3 bases; bases with no gene match: 7. The CDR3 runs to 16 residues. Germline values: CDR1 MNHEY, CDR2 SMNVEV (reference sequence). CDR3 in DNA: TGTGCCAGCAGTTTGGTGGGACAGGGGATGCATCAGCCCCAGCATTTT. It translates to CASSLVGQGMHQPQHF.

CDR3 coding DNA: TGTGCCAGCAGCCCCCGGACAGGGATCCCCTACGAGCAGTACTTC. This sequence encodes CASSPRTGIPYEQYF. The chain uses TRBV9 and TRBJ2-7; 8 bases line up with TRBD1. The CDR3 runs to 15 residues. Germline V gives CDR1 SGDLS, CDR2 YYNGEE. Trimming at V came to 4 bases and at J to 2 bases, leaving 8 bases not matched to a gene.

The J gene is TRBJ2-1, the V gene TRBV6-6; 7 bases map to TRBD2. CDR1 and CDR2 (germline): MNHNY, SVGAGI (reference sequence). J lost 4 bases, V lost 6 bases, and 9 bases had no gene match. This CDR3 is built from 15 residues. The CDR3 DNA reads TGTGCCAGCAGATATCTAACGGGAGGTTACAATGAGCAGTTCTTC. Translation: CASRYLTGGYNEQFF.

The V call is TRBV6-5, the J call TRBJ1-2, with 7 nucleotides matching TRBD1. V was clipped by 5 bases and J by 5 bases; unmatched bases: 5. Germline CDR1 reads MNHEY; CDR2 reads SVGAGI. This CDR3 is 13 amino acids long. Here the CDR3 reads CASSIDRVYGYTF. In DNA, the CDR3 is TGTGCCAGCAGTATAGACAGGGTATATGGCTACACCTTC.

V and J are TRBV7-9 and TRBJ1-2, with D uncertain. V lost 3 bases and J lost 8, with 19 bases in between. Germline V gene sequence: CDR1 SEHNR, CDR2 FQNEAQ (reference sequence). The CDR3 runs 15 residues. The CDR3 nucleotides are TGTGCCAGCAGCTTGTCTGACACCCGAATGCGAGGCTACACCTTC. Amino acid sequence: CASSLSDTRMRGYTF.

The V gene is TRBV4-1, the J gene TRBJ2-1, with TRBD2 identical over 7 bases. The CDR3 has 17 amino acids. CDR1 MGHRA and CDR2 YSYEKL come from the germline V gene. V gave up 1 base and J gave up 2 bases; unmatched junction bases: 8. The CDR3 DNA reads TGCGCCAGCAGCCAAGCCAGCGCTAGCGGAGCCTACAATGAGCAGTTCTTC. Translated, it gives CASSQASASGAYNEQFF.

The chain joins TRBV10-3 to TRBJ1-3, with 7 bases aligning to TRBD1. The CDR3 contains 13 residues. Looked up from germline, CDR1 is ENHRY and CDR2 is SYGVKD. V dropped 10 bases and J dropped 0; count of bases not matched to a gene: 3. The CDR3 nucleotides are TGTGCCAGAGGACAGGCCTCTGGAAACACCATATATTTT. It encodes CARGQASGNTIYF.

The chain is built from TRBV7-2 and TRBJ2-7, with a weak D call TRBD2 (7 bases). The CDR3 spans 17 residues. Germline V gives CDR1 SGHTA, CDR2 FQGNSA. The V gene lost 5 bases and the J gene lost 12 bases, with 32 bases spanning the gap. Here the CDR3 reads CASSPAGGGASGLRRYF. For the CDR3, the DNA is TGTGCCAGCAGCCCAGCCGGTGGGGGGGCTAGCGGACTACGTAGGTACTTC.

The chain combines TRBV28 with TRBJ2-5; D is unclear. Per the germline V gene, CDR1 is MDHEN and CDR2 is SYDVKM. Trimming took off 9 bases at V and 3 bases at J, with 11 bases between the two ends. The length of the CDR3 is 12 residues. CDR3 DNA: TGTGCCAGTGCCCGCCGGGAAGAGACCCAGTACTTC. Translation: CASARREETQYF. The full variable domain, in which reference TRBV28 and TRBJ2-5 provide the parts outside the CDR3, is DVKVTQSSRYLVKRTGEKVFLECVQDMDHENMFWYRQDPGLGLRLIYFSYDVKMKEKGDIPEGYSVSREKKERFSLILESASTNQTSMYLCASARREETQYFGPGTRLLVL.

This clone has only one observation. The rearrangement joins TRBV4-2 to TRBJ1-2, with a weak D call TRBD1 (6 bases). Germline values: CDR1 LGHNA, CDR2 YNFKEQ. This CDR3 has 16 residues. V was shortened by 1 base and J by 6 bases, with 18 bases between the two germline ends. CDR3 sequence reads: CASSQGGWGPEDGYTF. The CDR3 coding sequence is TGTGCCAGCAGCCAAGGAGGGTGGGGGCCGGAGGATGGCTACACCTTC.

The chain employs TRBV10-3 and TRBJ1-3, with TRBD1 matching over 8 bases. The CDR3 has 13 amino acids. J gave up 2 bases and V 10 bases, and 4 bases lay outside the gene matches. Germline values: CDR1 ENHRY, CDR2 SYGVKD. The CDR3 here is CATTDRAGNTIYF. CDR3 nucleotide sequence: TGTGCCACGACGGACAGGGCTGGAAACACCATATATTTT.

The chain has TRBV5-1 and TRBJ2-1; perhaps TRBD1 as D (5 bases). V gave up 4 bases and J gave up 0 bases, with 14 bases separating them. The germline CDR1 and CDR2 sequences are SGHRS and YFSETQ. The CDR3 covers 16 residues. The CDR3 DNA reads as TGCGCCAGCAGCCAAAACAGGAGAAGCTCCTACAATGAGCAGTTCTTC. This translates into CASSQNRRSSYNEQFF.

The chain is built from TRBV2 and TRBJ1-3; 7 nucleotides agree with TRBD1. V shed 6 bases, J shed 0 bases, and the junction held 5 bases outside the gene matches. The CDR3 spans 15 residues. Per germline, CDR1 SNHLY and CDR2 FYNNEI. The CDR3 DNA follows: TGTGCCAGCAGCGCGGGACAGAACTCTGGAAACACCATATATTTT. Residues: CASSAGQNSGNTIYF.

This rearrangement joins TRBV5-4 to TRBJ2-5; D is undetermined. The length of the CDR3 is 13 residues. V was trimmed by 3 bases and J by 1 base, leaving 7 bases between them. Germline-derived CDR1 and CDR2 are SGHNT and YYREEE (reference sequence). For the CDR3, the DNA is TGTGCCAGCAGCTCGGCAGGCCAAGAGACCCAGTACTTC. Protein product: CASSSAGQETQYF.

The CDR3 region has the DNA TGTGCCAGCAGCTTGGGGGCAGGGGGCAATGAGCAGTTCTTC. It translates to CASSLGAGGNEQFF. The chain joins TRBV5-4 to TRBJ2-1; 7 bases line up with TRBD1. V shed 0 bases and J 6 bases; nucleotides not matched to a gene: 3. CDR3 length: 14 residues. CDR1 SGHNT and CDR2 YYREEE come from the germline V gene (reference sequence).